The 20 T cell receptor beta chains in this list originate from one sample, sequenced in a study of blood T cell repertoires in COVID-19. Assay: immunoSEQ multiplex PCR; the TCRdb copy retains only in-frame clones and omits some. The sample includes about 190,000 clones, roughly 89% of them seen just once. The sample consisted of peripheral blood. The receptors come from a man in his forties or fifties with acute or convalescent COVID-19.

The chain links TRBV5-1 to TRBJ1-1, with 9 bases identical to TRBD1. The V gene end was trimmed by 9 bases and the J gene end by 0 bases; junction bases not matched to a gene: 3. The CDR3 extends over 13 amino acids. Germline V gives CDR1 SGHRS, CDR2 YFSETQ. CDR3: CATRQGVNTEAFF. The DNA of the CDR3 is TGCGCCACCCGACAGGGGGTGAACACTGAAGCTTTCTTT.

The gene calls are TRBV11-2 and TRBJ2-1; 10 bases are shared with TRBD2. The CDR3 sequence is 15 residues long. The germline CDR1 and CDR2 sequences are SGHAT and FQNNGV. The trim removed 3 bases at V and 5 bases at J, leaving 4 bases unmatched. The CDR3 sequence is CASSLGTSVDNEQFF. The DNA for the CDR3 is TGTGCCAGCAGCTTGGGGACTAGCGTTGACAATGAGCAGTTCTTC.

This chain uses TRBV10-2 with TRBJ1-6; D perhaps matches TRBD1 (5 bases). The CDR3 runs to 14 residues. The germline V gene encodes CDR1 WSHSY and CDR2 SAAADI. Trimming shortened V by 7 bases and J by 2 bases, and 9 bases separated the two germline ends. CDR3 residues: CASTSGPYNSPLHF. The CDR3 DNA sequence: TGCGCCAGCACCTCAGGGCCCTATAATTCACCCCTCCACTTT.

This clone was detected only once. In nucleotides, the CDR3 is TGTGCCAGCAGTTTGACAGGGGGTCAGCCCCAGCATTTT. Encoded protein: CASSLTGGQPQHF. The V gene is TRBV6-5, the J gene TRBJ1-5, with 9 bases identical to TRBD1. The V gene end was trimmed by 4 bases and the J gene end by 6 bases; junction bases not matched to a gene: 1. Per germline, CDR1 MNHEY and CDR2 SVGAGI. This CDR3 spans 13 amino acids.

The genes are TRBV11-1 and TRBJ1-1, with D unresolved. Germline CDR1 SGHAT, CDR2 FQDESV (reference sequence). This CDR3 region has 13 residues. Trimming took off 1 base at V and 4 bases at J, with 7 bases between the two ends. The CDR3 DNA follows: TGTGCCAGCAGCTTAGAATTGAGCACTGAAGCTTTCTTT. This sequence encodes CASSLELSTEAFF.

This sequence joins TRBV3-1 (or the pseudogene TRBV3-2) and TRBJ1-2; 8 bases fit TRBD1. V trimming: 4 bases; J trimming: 7 bases; junction bases outside the gene matches: 8. This CDR3 is built from 14 residues. CDR1 and CDR2 (germline): LGHDT, YNNKEL (reference sequence). The CDR3 here is CASSPSQGEGGYTF. The CDR3 DNA follows: TGTGCCAGCAGCCCCTCACAGGGGGAAGGTGGCTACACCTTC.

The chain has TRBV10-3 and TRBJ1-5, with 7 bases that match TRBD1. This CDR3 spans 13 amino acids. Germline CDR1 ENHRY, CDR2 SYGVKD. Losses at the gene ends were 10 bases for V and 5 bases for J; bases not matched to a gene: 8. This chain's CDR3 is CATRGGLDQPQHF. The CDR3 DNA reads as TGTGCCACCAGGGGGGGGCTCGATCAGCCCCAGCATTTT.

The chain carries TRBV4-2 and TRBJ2-7; D is uncertain. The germline V gene encodes CDR1 LGHNA and CDR2 YNFKEQ. Between the trimmed V and J ends, which lost 1 base and 2 bases, there was a span of 12 bases. The CDR3 extends over 15 amino acids. For the CDR3, the DNA is TGTGCCAGCAGCCAAGTAGTTTCACAGACCTACGAGCAGTACTTC. This translates into CASSQVVSQTYEQYF.

The chain combines TRBV15 with TRBJ1-4; a weak D match, TRBD1 (5 bases). Germline V gene sequence: CDR1 LNHNV, CDR2 YYDKDF (reference sequence). Trimming pared 0 bases from V and 2 bases from J, leaving 7 bases between. CDR3 size: 15 residues. CDR3 in DNA: TGTGCCACCAGCAGAGATAGGGGCACTAATGAAAAACTGTTTTTT. This gives the protein CATSRDRGTNEKLFF.

This sequence joins TRBV7-2 and TRBJ1-6; no clear D. The CDR3 contains 14 residues. Trimming shortened V by 3 bases and J by 5 bases, and 8 bases separated the two germline ends. Germline V gene lookup returns CDR1 SGHTA and CDR2 FQGNSA. The CDR3 region is CASSFDLNNSPLHF. Written as DNA, the CDR3 is TGTGCCAGCAGCTTCGACTTAAATAATTCACCCCTCCACTTT.

The chain employs TRBV27 and TRBJ2-3; 13 bases fit TRBD2. The trim removed 6 bases at V and 4 bases at J, leaving 4 bases unmatched. The CDR3 sequence is 15 residues long. In germline, CDR1 is MNHEY, CDR2 SMNVEV (reference sequence). The DNA of the CDR3 is TGTGCCAGCAGCATTACTAGCGGGAGGGCAGATACGCAGTATTTT. Translation: CASSITSGRADTQYF.

The CDR3, as DNA: TGTGCCAGTAGTACGCCCGGGACAGGGGCCGGGGCCTACGAGCAGTACTTC. Translating it yields CASSTPGTGAGAYEQYF. J is TRBJ2-7 and V is TRBV19; 10 nucleotides match TRBD1. The CDR3 runs to 17 residues. The germline CDR1 and CDR2 sequences are LNHDA and SQIVND (reference sequence). V dropped 4 bases and J dropped 2; count of bases not matched to a gene: 11.

The CDR3 protein is CASSPRTDQETQYF. CDR3 nucleotide sequence: TGTGCCAGCAGCCCACGGACAGACCAAGAGACCCAGTACTTC. The chain employs TRBV3-1 (or the pseudogene TRBV3-2) and TRBJ2-5; D possibly corresponds to TRBD1 (6 bases). Germline V lookup: CDR1 LGHDT, CDR2 YNNKEL (reference sequence). This CDR3 comprises 14 residues. V was pared by 4 bases and J by 0 bases, with 9 bases between.

The genes are TRBV18 and TRBJ2-2; the match to TRBD1 covers 8 bases. This CDR3 spans 14 amino acids. Germline V gene data show CDR1 as KGHSH and CDR2 as LQKENI. V was clipped by 2 bases and J by 6 bases; unmatched bases: 2. CDR3 coding DNA: TGTGCCAGCTCACCAAGGACAGGGCCCGGGGAGCTGTTTTTT. Translation: CASSPRTGPGELFF.

V usage is TRBV11-1 and J usage is TRBJ2-1; 14 bases line up with TRBD2. V dropped 5 bases and J dropped 8; count of bases not matched to a gene: 5. Germline V gene data show CDR1 as SGHAT and CDR2 as FQDESV (reference sequence). The CDR3 length is 15 residues. The DNA for the CDR3 is TGTGCCAGCAGCCCGGGACTAGCGGGAGTGGATGAGCAGTTCTTC. Translated, it gives CASSPGLAGVDEQFF.

This sequence joins TRBV9 and TRBJ2-1, with 7 bases identical to TRBD2. V was clipped by 0 bases and J by 0 bases; unmatched bases: 9. CDR3 size: 18 residues. CDR1 is SGDLS and CDR2 is YYNGEE in the germline V gene. CDR3 DNA sequence: TGTGCCAGCAGCGTAGGACTAGCAGCGAGGAGCTCCTACAATGAGCAGTTCTTC. Encoded protein: CASSVGLAARSSYNEQFF.

This clone showed up just a few times. V is TRBV18 and J is TRBJ1-2; tentatively, D is TRBD1 (5 bases). V dropped 0 bases and J dropped 2 bases, with 7 bases sitting between them. This CDR3 is 14 amino acids long. Germline CDR1 is KGHSH and CDR2 is LQKENI. The CDR3 sequence: CASSPPAGNYGYTF. CDR3 DNA: TGTGCCAGCTCACCACCGGCAGGGAACTATGGCTACACCTTC.

The rearrangement joins TRBV2 to TRBJ1-1; 7 bases match TRBD1. CDR3 size: 16 residues. Trimming at V came to 2 bases and at J to 0 bases, leaving 6 bases not matched to a gene. Germline V gene sequence: CDR1 SNHLY, CDR2 FYNNEI. DNA for the CDR3: TGTGCCAGCAGTGAAACGGGGACAGACCTGAACACTGAAGCTTTCTTT. Amino acids: CASSETGTDLNTEAFF.

A single count supports this clone. The chain is built from TRBV18 and TRBJ1-3, with D tentatively TRBD1 (5 bases). The V gene lost 5 bases and the J gene lost 0 bases, with 8 bases spanning the gap. Per the germline V gene, CDR1 is KGHSH and CDR2 is LQKENI. The length of the CDR3 is 14 residues. In nucleotides, the CDR3 is TGTGCCAGCTCATCCGACAGCTCTGGAAACACCATATATTTT. Amino acids: CASSSDSSGNTIYF.

This rearrangement joins TRBV27 to TRBJ2-3; 12 bases match TRBD2. Germline values: CDR1 MNHEY, CDR2 SMNVEV (reference sequence). The CDR3 contains 16 residues. V lost 3 bases to trimming and J lost 4 bases; unmatched junction nucleotides: 5. The CDR3 DNA reads as TGTGCCAGCAGTTTGCTAGCGGGAGGGCCTGCAGATACGCAGTATTTT. It is translated as CASSLLAGGPADTQYF.